The source of this TCR beta chain is a study of blood T cell repertoires in COVID-19. Germline V gives CDR1 SNHLY, CDR2 FYNNEI. The trim removed 8 bases at V and 3 bases at J, leaving 7 bases unmatched. The CDR3 loop spans 14 amino acids. The protocol was immunoSEQ multiplex PCR, while the TCRdb copy is restricted to in-frame clones and leaves out a portion. There are 150,000 or so clones in the sample; roughly three quarters occur only once, and around 6% lies in the top ten. Source material: PBMCs or T cells enriched from blood (not recorded which). The V and J genes are TRBV2 and TRBJ1-2; 9 nucleotides match TRBD1. The origin of this receptor is a woman aged 50 to 65 who had recovered from COVID-19. CDR3 in amino acids: CASSLGQGYYGYTF. The CDR3 DNA sequence: TGTGCCAGCTCTCTCGGACAGGGGTACTATGGCTACACCTTC.